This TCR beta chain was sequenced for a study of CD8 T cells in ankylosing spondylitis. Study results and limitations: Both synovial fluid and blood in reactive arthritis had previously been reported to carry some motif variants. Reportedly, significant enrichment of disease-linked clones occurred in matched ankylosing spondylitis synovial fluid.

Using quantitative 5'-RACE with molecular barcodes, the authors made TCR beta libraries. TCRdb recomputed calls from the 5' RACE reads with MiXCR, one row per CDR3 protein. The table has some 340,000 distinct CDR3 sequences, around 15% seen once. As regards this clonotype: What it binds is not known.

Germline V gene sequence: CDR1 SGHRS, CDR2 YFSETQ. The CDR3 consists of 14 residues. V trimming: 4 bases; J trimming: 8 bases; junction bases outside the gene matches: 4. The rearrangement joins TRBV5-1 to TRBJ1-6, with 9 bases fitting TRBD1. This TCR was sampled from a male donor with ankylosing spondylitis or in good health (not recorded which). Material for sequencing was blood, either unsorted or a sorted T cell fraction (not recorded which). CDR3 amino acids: CASSRTGEDSPLHF. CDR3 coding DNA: TGCGCCAGCAGCCGGACAGGGGAGGATTCACCCCTCCACTTT.